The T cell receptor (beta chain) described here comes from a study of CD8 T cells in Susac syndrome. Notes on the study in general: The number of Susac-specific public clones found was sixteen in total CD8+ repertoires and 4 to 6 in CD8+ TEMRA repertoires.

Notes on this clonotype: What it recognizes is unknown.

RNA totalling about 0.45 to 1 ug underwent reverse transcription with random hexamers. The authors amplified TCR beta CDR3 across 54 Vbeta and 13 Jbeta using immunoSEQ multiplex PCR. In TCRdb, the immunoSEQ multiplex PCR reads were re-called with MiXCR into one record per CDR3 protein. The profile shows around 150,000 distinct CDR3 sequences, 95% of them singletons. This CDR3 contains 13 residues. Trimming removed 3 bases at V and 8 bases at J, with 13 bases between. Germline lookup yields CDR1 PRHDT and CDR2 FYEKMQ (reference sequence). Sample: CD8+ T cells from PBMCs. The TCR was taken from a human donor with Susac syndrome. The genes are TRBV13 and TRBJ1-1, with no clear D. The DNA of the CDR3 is TGTGCCAGCAGCTTTGGACGGAACCGAGAAGCTTTCTTT. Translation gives CASSFGRNREAFF. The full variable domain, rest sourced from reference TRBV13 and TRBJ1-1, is AAGVIQSPRHLIKEKRETATLKCYPIPRHDTVYWYQQGPGQDPQFLISFYEKMQSDKGSIPDRFSAQQFSDYHSELNMSSLELGDSALYFCASSFGRNREAFFGQGTRLTVV.